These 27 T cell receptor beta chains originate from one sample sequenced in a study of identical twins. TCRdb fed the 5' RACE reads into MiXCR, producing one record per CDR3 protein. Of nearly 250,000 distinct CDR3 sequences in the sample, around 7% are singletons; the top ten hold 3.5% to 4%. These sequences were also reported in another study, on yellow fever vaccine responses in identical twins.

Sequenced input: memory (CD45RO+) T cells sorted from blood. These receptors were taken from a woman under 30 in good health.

The CDR3 sequence: CASSQEAGTSTDTQYF. CDR3 in DNA: TGCGCCAGCAGCCAAGAAGCGGGAACTAGCACAGATACGCAGTATTTT. The rearrangement links TRBV4-1 to TRBJ2-3; 7 nucleotides match TRBD2. The CDR3 runs 16 residues. Trimming cost V 0 bases and J 0 bases; bases outside gene matches: 3. Germline CDR1 MGHRA, CDR2 YSYEKL.

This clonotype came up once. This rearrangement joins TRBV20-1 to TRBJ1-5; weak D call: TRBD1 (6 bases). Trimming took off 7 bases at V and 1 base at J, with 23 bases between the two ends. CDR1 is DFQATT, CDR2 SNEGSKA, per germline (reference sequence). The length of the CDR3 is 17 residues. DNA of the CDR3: TGCAGTGTTTATACGGGGACAAGCCGCCGCAGCAATCAGCCCCAGCATTTT. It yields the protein CSVYTGTSRRSNQPQHF.

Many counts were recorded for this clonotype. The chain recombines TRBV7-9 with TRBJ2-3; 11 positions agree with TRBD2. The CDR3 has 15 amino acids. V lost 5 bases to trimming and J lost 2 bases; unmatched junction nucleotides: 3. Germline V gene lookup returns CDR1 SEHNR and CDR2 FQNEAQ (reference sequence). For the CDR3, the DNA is TGTGCCAGCAGCCATAGCGGGAGGGACACAGATACGCAGTATTTT. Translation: CASSHSGRDTDTQYF.

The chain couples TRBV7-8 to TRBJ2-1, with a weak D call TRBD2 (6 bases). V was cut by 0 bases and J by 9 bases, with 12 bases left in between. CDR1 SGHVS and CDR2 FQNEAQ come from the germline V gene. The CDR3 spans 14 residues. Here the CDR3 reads CASSLAGGVGEQFF. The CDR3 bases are TGTGCCAGCAGCTTAGCGGGAGGCGTCGGTGAGCAGTTCTTC. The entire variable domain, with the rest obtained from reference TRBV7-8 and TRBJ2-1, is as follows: GAGVSQSPRYKVAKRGQDVALRCDPISGHVSLFWYQQALGQGPEFLTYFQNEAQLDKSGLPSDRFFAERPEGSVSTLKIQRTQQEDSAVYLCASSLAGGVGEQFFGPGTRLTVL.

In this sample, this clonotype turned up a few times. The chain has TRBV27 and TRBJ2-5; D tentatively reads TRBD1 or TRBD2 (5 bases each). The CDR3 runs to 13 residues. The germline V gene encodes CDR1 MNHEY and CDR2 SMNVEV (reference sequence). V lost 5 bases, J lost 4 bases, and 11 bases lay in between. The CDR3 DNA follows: TGTGCCAGCAGTACCGGGACCCTAGAGACCCAGTACTTC. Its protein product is CASSTGTLETQYF.

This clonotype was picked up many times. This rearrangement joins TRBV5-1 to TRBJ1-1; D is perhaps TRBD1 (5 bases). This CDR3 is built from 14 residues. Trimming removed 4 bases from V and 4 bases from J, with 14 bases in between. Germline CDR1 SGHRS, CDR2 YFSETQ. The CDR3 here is CASSGGEPGTEAFF. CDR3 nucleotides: TGCGCCAGCAGCGGAGGGGAACCGGGCACTGAAGCTTTCTTT.

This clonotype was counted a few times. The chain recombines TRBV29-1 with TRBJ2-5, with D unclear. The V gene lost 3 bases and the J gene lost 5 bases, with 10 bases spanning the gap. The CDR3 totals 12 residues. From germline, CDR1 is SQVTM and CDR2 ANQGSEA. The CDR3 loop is CSVDELGETQYF. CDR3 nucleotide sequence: TGCAGCGTTGATGAATTAGGGGAGACCCAGTACTTC.

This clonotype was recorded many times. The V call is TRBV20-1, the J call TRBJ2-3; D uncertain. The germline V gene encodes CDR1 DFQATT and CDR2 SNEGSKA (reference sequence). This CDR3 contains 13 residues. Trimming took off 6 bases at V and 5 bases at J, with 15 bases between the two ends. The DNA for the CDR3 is TGCAGTGCCCGGGCGCAGGTGGGAGATACGCAGTATTTT. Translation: CSARAQVGDTQYF.

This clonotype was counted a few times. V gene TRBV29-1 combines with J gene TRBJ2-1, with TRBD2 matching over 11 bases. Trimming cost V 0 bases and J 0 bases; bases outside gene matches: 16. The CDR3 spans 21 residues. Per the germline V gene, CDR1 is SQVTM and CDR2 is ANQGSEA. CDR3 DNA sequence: TGCAGCGTTGAAGAATCGGAGACGGGACTAGCGGACCTCAGCTCCTACAATGAGCAGTTCTTC. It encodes CSVEESETGLADLSSYNEQFF.

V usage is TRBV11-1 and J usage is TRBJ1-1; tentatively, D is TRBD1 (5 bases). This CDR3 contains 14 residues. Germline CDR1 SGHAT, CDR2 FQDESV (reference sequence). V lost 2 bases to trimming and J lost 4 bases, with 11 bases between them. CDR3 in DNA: TGTGCCAGCAGCTTAAGGGGTGTGGGCACTGAAGCTTTCTTT. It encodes CASSLRGVGTEAFF.

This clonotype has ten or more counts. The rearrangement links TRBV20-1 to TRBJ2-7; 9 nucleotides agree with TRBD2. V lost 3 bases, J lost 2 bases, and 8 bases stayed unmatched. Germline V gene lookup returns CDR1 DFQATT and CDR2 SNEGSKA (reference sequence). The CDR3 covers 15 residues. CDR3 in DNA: TGCAGTGCTAGTGTTGGCAGCGGGGGGCCCTACGAGCAGTACTTC. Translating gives CSASVGSGGPYEQYF.

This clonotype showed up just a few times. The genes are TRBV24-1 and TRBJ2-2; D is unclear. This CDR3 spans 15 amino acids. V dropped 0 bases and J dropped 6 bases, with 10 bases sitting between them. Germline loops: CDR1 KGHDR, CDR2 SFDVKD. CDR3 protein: CATSDLQGRAGELFF. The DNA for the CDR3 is TGTGCCACCAGTGATTTGCAAGGTCGGGCCGGGGAGCTGTTTTTT.

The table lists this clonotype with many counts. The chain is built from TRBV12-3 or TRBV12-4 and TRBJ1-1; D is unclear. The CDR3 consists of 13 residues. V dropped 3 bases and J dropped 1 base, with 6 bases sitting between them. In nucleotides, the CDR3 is TGTGCCAGCAGTTTTAGCTCGAACACTGAAGCTTTCTTT. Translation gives CASSFSSNTEAFF.

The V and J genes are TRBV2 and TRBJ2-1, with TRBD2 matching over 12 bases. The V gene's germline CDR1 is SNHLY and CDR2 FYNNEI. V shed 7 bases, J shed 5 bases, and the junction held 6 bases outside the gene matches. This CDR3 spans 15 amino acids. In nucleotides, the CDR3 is TGTGCCAGCATGACTAGCGGGAGTGTCAACAATGAGCAGTTCTTC. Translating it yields CASMTSGSVNNEQFF.

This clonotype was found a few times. CDR3 nucleotides: TGTGCCAGCTCACCAGGGGGTCTGTCCTACAATGAGCAGTTCTTC. Its protein product is CASSPGGLSYNEQFF. V and J are TRBV18 and TRBJ2-1; tentatively, D is TRBD1 or TRBD2 (5 bases each). V lost 2 bases, J lost 1 base, and 9 bases lay in between. CDR1 and CDR2 (germline): KGHSH, LQKENI. This CDR3 contains 15 residues.

The CDR3 loop is CASSSRTSGDTDTQYF. The DNA of the CDR3 is TGTGCCAGCAGTTCCCGGACTAGCGGGGACACAGATACGCAGTATTTT. V and J are TRBV28 and TRBJ2-3, with 12 bases identical to TRBD2. The CDR3 contains 16 residues. The junction had 4 bases not matched to a gene; V was cut back by 4 bases and J by 2 bases. CDR1 and CDR2 (germline): MDHEN, SYDVKM.

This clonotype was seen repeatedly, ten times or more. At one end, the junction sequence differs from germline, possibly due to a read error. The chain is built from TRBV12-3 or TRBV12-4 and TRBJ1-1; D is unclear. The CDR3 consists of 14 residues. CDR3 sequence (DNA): TGTGCCAGCAGATTAGTACTAATGAACACTGAAGCTTTCTTT. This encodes CASRLVLMNTEAFF.

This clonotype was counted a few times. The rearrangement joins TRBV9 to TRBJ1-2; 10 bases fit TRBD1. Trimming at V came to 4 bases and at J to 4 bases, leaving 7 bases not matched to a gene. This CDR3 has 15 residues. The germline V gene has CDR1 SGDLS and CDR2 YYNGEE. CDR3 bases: TGTGCCAGCAGCCCCCCGGGACAGGGGTTCTATGGCTACACCTTC. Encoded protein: CASSPPGQGFYGYTF. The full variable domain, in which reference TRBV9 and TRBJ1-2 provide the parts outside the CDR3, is DSGVTQTPKHLITATGQRVTLRCSPRSGDLSVYWYQQSLDQGLQFLIQYYNGEERAKGNILERFSAQQFPDLHSELNLSSLELGDSALYFCASSPPGQGFYGYTFGSGTRLTVV.

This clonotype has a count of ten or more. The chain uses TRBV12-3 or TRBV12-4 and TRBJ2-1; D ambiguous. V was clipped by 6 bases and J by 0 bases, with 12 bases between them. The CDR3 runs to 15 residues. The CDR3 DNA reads TGTGCCAGCAGCCCCTTCCCGAGCTCCTACAATGAGCAGTTCTTC. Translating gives CASSPFPSSYNEQFF.

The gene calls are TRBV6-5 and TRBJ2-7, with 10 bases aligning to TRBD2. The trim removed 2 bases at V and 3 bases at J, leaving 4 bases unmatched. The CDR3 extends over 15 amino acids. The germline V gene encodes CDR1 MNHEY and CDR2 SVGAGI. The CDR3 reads CASSYAAGGHYEQYF. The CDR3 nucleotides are TGTGCCAGCAGTTACGCAGCGGGAGGGCACTACGAGCAGTACTTC.

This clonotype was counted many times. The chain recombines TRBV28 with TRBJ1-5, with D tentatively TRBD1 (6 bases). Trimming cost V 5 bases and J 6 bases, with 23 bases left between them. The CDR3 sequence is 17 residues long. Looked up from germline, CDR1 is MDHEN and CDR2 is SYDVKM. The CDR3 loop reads CASSHYALGGGGQPQHF. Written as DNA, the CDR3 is TGTGCCAGCAGTCATTACGCATTGGGCGGAGGGGGTCAGCCCCAGCATTTT.

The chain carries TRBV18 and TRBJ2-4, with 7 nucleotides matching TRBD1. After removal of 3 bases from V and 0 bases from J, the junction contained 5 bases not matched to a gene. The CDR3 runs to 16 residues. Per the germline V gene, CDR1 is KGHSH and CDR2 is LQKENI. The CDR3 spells CASSPTGALAKNIQYF. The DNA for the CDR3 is TGTGCCAGCTCACCCACAGGGGCCCTAGCCAAAAACATTCAGTACTTC.

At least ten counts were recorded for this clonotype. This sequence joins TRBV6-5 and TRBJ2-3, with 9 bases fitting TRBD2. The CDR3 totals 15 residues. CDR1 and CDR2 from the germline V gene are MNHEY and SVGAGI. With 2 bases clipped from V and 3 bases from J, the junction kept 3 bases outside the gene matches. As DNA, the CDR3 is TGTGCCAGCAGTTACGCCAGCGGGAGGACAGATACGCAGTATTTT. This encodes CASSYASGRTDTQYF.

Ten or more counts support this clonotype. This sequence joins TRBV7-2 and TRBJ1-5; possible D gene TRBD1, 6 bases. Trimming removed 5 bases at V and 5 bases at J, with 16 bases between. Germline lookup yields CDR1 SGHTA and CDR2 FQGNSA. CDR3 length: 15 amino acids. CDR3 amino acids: CASSRDQGRYQPQHF. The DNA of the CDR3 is TGTGCCAGCAGCCGAGATCAGGGGAGGTATCAGCCCCAGCATTTT.

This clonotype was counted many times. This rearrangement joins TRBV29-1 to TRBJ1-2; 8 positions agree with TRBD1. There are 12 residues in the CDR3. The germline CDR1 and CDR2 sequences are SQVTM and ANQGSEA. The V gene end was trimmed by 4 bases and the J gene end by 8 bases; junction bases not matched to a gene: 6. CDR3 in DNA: TGCAGCGTTGCGGACAGGGAGGACGGCTACACCTTC. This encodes CSVADREDGYTF.

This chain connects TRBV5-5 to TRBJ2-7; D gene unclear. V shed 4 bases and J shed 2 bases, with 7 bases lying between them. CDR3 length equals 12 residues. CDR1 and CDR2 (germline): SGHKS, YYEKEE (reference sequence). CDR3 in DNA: TGTGCCAGCAGCATCGGGCCCTACGAGCAGTACGTC. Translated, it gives CASSIGPYEQYV.

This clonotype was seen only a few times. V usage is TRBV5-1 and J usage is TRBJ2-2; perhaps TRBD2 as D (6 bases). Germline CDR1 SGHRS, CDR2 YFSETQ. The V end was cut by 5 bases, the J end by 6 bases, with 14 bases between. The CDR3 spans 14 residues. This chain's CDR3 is CASRPGSSSGELFF. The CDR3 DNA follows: TGCGCCAGCAGACCCGGGAGTTCGTCCGGGGAGCTGTTTTTT.